The present T cell receptor (beta chain) was sequenced within a study of cytomegalovirus exposure and HLA in healthy donors. A remark on this clone: Its matching antigen is unknown.

Overall study results and limits: A later analysis associated 15,000 or so TCR beta sequences with HLA alleles at a 0.05 false discovery rate. Fewer N-insertions (relative to the roughly 730-donor mean) were reportedly seen in an Asian-associated ancestry cluster in a later analysis.

The germline V gene encodes CDR1 LGHNA and CDR2 YNFKEQ. The CDR3 is 18 amino acids. V lost 2 bases to trimming and J lost 5 bases; unmatched junction nucleotides: 11. Primers for the PCR totalled 60 Vbeta and 13 Jbeta. The method was immunoSEQ multiplex PCR; TCRdb's version includes in-frame clones alone and lacks a portion of them. The table shows about 110,000 clones, with over 70% occurring only once. This clonotype originated in a boy between 10 and 17 years old in good health and CMV-seronegative. Sequenced input: PBMCs. This rearrangement joins TRBV4-2 to TRBJ2-5, with 13 bases identical to TRBD2. CDR3 bases: TGTGCCAGCAGCCAAAGAGGGACTAGCGGGGAGGGTGGTGAGACCCAGTACTTC. Translating it yields CASSQRGTSGEGGETQYF.